The table lists the clone carrying this T cell receptor beta chain with a few counts. What it binds is not known. Germline V CDR1 and CDR2: KGHDR, SFDVKD. The V gene lost 4 bases and the J gene lost 10 bases, with 13 bases spanning the gap. This CDR3 is 13 amino acids long. These data come from a study of post-analysis software for immune sequencing data. Study-wide context: Several disease courses (relapsing-remitting, secondary progressive and progressive-relapsing) of multiple sclerosis were included. Findings and limits, study-wide: Strong co-clustering by F measure was seen for same-batch samples. Patients showed TRBV5-6, TRBV5-1 and TRBV20-1 among a handful of TRBV segments more frequent than in controls. Normalized Chao1 diversity was significantly lower in multiple sclerosis patients than in controls.

Unique molecular identifiers had been added to the TCR beta cDNA libraries. TCRdb re-analysed the PCR reads in MiXCR, keeping a single row per CDR3 protein. The profile shows fewer than 850,000 distinct CDR3 sequences, approximately 30% of them singletons. Sample: blood. The sequence was obtained from a girl between 10 and 17 years old with multiple sclerosis. This rearrangement joins TRBV24-1 to TRBJ2-1; D is ambiguous. CDR3 region: CATSDLTRQEQFF. The CDR3 nucleotides are TGTGCCACCAGTGACTTAACCCGGCAGGAGCAGTTCTTC.